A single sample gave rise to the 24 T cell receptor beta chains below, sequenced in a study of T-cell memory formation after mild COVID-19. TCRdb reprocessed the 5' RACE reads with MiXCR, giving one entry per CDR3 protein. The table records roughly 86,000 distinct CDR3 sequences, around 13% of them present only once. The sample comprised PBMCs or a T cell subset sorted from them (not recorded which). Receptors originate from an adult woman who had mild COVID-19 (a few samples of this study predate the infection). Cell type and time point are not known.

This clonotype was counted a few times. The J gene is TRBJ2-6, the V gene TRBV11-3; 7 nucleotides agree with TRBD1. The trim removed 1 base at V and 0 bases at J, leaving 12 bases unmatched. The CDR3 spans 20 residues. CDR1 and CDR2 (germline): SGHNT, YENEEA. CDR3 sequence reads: CASSLASSTGIFSGANVLTF. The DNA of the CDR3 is TGTGCCAGCAGCTTAGCATCGTCGACAGGGATTTTCTCTGGGGCCAACGTCCTGACTTTC. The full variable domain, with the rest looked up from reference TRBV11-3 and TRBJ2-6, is EAGVVQSPRYKIIEKKQPVAFWCNPISGHNTLYWYLQNLGQGPELLIRYENEEAVDDSQLPKDRFSAERLKGVDSTLKIQPAELGDSAVYLCASSLASSTGIFSGANVLTFGAGSRLTVL.

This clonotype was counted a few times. CDR3 DNA sequence: TGTGCCAGCAGTTTATGGGACCCTGGGAACTACACCTTC. Its protein product is CASSLWDPGNYTF. The rearrangement joins TRBV12-3 or TRBV12-4 to TRBJ1-2; maybe TRBD1 (5 bases). This CDR3 comprises 13 residues. The ends were cut back, 2 bases at V and 10 bases at J, with 14 bases in the middle.

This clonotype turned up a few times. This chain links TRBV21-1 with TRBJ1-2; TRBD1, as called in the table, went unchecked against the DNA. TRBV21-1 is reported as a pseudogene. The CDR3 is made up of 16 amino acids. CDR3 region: CASSKEPRGPRYGYTF. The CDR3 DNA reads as TGTGCCAGCAGCAAAGAACCCAGGGGACCGCGTTATGGCTACACCTTC.

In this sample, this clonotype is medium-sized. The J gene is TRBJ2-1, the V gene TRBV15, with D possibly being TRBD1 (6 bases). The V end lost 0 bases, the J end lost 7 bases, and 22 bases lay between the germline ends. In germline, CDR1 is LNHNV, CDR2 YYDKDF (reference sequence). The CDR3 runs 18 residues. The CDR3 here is CATSREGSWAGARNEQFF. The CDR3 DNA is TGTGCCACCAGCAGAGAAGGATCGTGGGCAGGGGCCCGTAATGAGCAGTTCTTC.

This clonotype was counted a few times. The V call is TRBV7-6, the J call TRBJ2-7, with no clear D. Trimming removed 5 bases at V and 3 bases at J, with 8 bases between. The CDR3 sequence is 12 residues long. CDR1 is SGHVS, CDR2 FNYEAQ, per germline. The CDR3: CASSPDGYEQYF. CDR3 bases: TGTGCCAGCAGCCCGGACGGCTACGAGCAGTACTTC. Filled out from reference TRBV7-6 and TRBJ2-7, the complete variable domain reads GAGVSQSPRYKVTKRGQDVALRCDPISGHVSLYWYRQALGQGPEFLTYFNYEAQQDKSGLPNDRFSAERPEGSISTLTIQRTEQRDSAMYRCASSPDGYEQYFGPGTRLTVT.

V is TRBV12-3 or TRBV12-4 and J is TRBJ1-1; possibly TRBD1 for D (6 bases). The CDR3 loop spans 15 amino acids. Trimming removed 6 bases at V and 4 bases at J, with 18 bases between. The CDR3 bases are TGTGCCAGCAGGCTCTACAGGGTCGGTGGCACTGAAGCTTTCTTT. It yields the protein CASRLYRVGGTEAFF.

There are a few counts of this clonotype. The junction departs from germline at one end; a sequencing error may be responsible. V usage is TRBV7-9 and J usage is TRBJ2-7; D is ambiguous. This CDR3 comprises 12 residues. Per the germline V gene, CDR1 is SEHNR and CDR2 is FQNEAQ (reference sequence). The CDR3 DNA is TGTGCCAGCAGCTTAGTCCGGGCGGAGTTGAACTTC. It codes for CASSLVRAELNF.

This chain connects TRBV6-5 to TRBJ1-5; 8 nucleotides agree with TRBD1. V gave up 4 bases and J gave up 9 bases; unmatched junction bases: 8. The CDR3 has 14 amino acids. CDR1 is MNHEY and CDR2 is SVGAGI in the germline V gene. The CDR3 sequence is CASSSGQGAGPQHF. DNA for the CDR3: TGTGCCAGCAGTTCCGGACAGGGCGCGGGGCCCCAGCATTTT.

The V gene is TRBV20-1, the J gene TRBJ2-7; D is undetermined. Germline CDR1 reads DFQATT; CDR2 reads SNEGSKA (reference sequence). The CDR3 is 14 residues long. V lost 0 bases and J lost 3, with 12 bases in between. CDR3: CSARDPEQHYEQYF. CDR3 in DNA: TGCAGTGCTAGAGATCCGGAACAGCACTACGAGCAGTACTTC.

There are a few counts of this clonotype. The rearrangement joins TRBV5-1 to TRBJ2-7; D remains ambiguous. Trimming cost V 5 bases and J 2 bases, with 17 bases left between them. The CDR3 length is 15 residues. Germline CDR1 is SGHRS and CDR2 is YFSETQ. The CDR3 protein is CASSAGDMSPYEQYF. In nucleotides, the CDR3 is TGCGCCAGCAGTGCCGGAGACATGAGTCCCTACGAGCAGTACTTC. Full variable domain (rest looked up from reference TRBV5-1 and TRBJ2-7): KAGVTQTPRYLIKTRGQQVTLSCSPISGHRSVSWYQQTPGQGLQFLFEYFSETQRNKGNFPGRFSGRQFSNSRSEMNVSTLELGDSALYLCASSAGDMSPYEQYFGPGTRLTVT.

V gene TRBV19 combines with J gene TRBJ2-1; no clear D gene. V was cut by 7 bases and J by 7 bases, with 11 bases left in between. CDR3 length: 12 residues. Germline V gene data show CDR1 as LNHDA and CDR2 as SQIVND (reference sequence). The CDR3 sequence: CASNVGLNEQFF. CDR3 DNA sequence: TGTGCCAGTAATGTAGGGTTGAATGAGCAGTTCTTC.

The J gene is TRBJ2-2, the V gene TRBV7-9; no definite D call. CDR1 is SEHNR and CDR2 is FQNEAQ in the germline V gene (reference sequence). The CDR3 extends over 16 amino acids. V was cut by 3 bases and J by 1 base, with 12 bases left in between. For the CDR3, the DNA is TGTGCCAGCAGCTTTCCCCAAGGCATGAACACCGGGGAGCTGTTTTTT. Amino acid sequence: CASSFPQGMNTGELFF.

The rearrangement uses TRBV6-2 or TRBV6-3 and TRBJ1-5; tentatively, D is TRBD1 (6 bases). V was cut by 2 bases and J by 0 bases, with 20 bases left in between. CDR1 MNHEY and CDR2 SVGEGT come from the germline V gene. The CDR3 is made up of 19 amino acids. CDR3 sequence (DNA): TGTGCCAGCAGTTACAATGGGGGGCGGGATATGATTAGCAATCAGCCCCAGCATTTT. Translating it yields CASSYNGGRDMISNQPQHF.

For the CDR3, the DNA is TGTGCCAGCAGCCAAGCGGGCATGAACACCGGGGAGCTGTTTTTT. Translating gives CASSQAGMNTGELFF. The chain is built from TRBV14 and TRBJ2-2; D gene uncertain. The CDR3 is 15 residues long. Trimming cost V 1 base and J 1 base, with 7 bases left between them. Germline loops: CDR1 SGHDN, CDR2 FVKESK. The whole variable domain, filled in from reference TRBV14 and TRBJ2-2, reads EAGVTQFPSHSVIEKGQTVTLRCDPISGHDNLYWYRRVMGKEIKFLLHFVKESKQDESGMPNNRFLAERTGGTYSTLKVQPAELEDSGVYFCASSQAGMNTGELFFGEGSRLTVL.

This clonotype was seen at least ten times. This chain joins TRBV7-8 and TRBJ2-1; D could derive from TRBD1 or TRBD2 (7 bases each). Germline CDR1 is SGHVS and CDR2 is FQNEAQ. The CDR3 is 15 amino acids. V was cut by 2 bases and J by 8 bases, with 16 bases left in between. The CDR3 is CASSLSARGRDEQFF. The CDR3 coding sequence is TGTGCCAGCAGCTTATCGGCCAGGGGGAGGGATGAGCAGTTCTTC.

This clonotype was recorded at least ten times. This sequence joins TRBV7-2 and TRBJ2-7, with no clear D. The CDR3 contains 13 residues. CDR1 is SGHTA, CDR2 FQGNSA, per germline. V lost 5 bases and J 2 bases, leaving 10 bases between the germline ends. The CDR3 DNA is TGTGCCAGCAGCGAGGTCGGAGCCTACGAGCAGTACTTC. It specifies CASSEVGAYEQYF.

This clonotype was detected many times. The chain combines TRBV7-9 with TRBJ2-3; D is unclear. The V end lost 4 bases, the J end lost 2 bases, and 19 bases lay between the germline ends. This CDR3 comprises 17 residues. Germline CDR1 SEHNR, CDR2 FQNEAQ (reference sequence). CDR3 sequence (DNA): TGTGCCAGCAGCTCGCCGTTCGGCCCCAACCCCACAGATACGCAGTATTTT. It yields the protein CASSSPFGPNPTDTQYF.

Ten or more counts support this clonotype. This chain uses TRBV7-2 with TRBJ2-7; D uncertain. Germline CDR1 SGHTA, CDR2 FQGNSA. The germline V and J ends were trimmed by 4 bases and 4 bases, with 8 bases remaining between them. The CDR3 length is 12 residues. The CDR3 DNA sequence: TGTGCCAGCAGCTCGGGCAGGTACGAGCAGTACTTC. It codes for CASSSGRYEQYF.

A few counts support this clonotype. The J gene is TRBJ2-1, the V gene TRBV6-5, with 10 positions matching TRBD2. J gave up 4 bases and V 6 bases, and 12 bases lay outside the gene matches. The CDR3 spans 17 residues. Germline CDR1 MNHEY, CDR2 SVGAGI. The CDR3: CASSKLRTSGEYNEQFF. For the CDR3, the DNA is TGTGCCAGCAGCAAATTGAGGACTAGCGGCGAATACAATGAGCAGTTCTTC.

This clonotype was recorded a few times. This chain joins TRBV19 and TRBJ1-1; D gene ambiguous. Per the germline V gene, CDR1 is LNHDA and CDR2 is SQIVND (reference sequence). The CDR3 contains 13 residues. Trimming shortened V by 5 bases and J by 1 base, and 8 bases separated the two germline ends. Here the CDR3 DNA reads TGTGCCAGTAGTCACAGAGGGAACACTGAAGCTTTCTTT. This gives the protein CASSHRGNTEAFF. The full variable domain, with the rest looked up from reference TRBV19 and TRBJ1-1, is DGGITQSPKYLFRKEGQNVTLSCEQNLNHDAMYWYRQDPGQGLRLIYYSQIVNDFQKGDIAEGYSVSREKKESFPLTVTSAQKNPTAFYLCASSHRGNTEAFFGQGTRLTVV.

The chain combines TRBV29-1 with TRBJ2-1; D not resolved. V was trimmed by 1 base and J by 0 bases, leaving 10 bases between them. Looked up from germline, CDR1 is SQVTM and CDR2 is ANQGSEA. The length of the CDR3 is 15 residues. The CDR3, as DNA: TGCAGCGTTGAAGGGTGGACCAGCTCCTACAATGAGCAGTTCTTC. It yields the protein CSVEGWTSSYNEQFF.

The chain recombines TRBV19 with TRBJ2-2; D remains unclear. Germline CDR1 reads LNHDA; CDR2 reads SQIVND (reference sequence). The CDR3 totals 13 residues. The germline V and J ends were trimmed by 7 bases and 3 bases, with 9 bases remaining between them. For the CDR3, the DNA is TGTGCCAGTAACGGACGGCACACCGGGGAGCTGTTTTTT. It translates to CASNGRHTGELFF.

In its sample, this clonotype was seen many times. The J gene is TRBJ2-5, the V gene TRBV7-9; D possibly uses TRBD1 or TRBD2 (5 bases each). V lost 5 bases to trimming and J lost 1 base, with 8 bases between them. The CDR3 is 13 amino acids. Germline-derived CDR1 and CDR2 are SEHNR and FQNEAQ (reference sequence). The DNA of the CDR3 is TGTGCCAGCAGCCCGGGACCCCAAGAGACCCAGTACTTC. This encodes CASSPGPQETQYF.

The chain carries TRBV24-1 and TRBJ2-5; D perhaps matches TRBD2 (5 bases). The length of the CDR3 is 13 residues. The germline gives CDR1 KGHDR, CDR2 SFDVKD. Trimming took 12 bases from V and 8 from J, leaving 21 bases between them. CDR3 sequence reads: CASATTVSGTQYF. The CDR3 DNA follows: TGTGCCTCCGCAACGACGGTGAGCGGAACCCAGTACTTC.